This T cell receptor (beta chain) was observed in a study of T cell clones after liver transplantation. About the study: Tolerant meant at least one year fully off immunosuppression without liver enzymes above twice normal.

This clone has just one count. Its specificity is not known. Study-wide points: A significant post-transplant drop in circulating graft-donor-reactive CD4 TCRbeta sequences occurred in most of the 8 subjects.

Method: immunoSEQ multiplex PCR; TCRdb's copy keeps in-frame clones and lacks some. The sample consists of about 99,000 clones, 75% to 90% of them appearing once. Specimen: CD4+ T cells from blood, collected before liver transplant. The TCR originated in a human donor who received a liver transplant.

This CDR3 reads CASSLPGTGRLSRGGAYEQYF. CDR3 bases: TGTGCCAGTAGTTTGCCAGGGACAGGGAGGCTTTCTCGCGGAGGGGCCTACGAGCAGTACTTC. The chain carries TRBV19 and TRBJ2-7; 9 bases map to TRBD1. Germline trimming cut 5 bases from V and 2 bases from J; bases unmatched to any gene: 25. Germline V gene lookup returns CDR1 LNHDA and CDR2 SQIVND (reference sequence). The CDR3 is made up of 21 amino acids.